A single sample is the source of the 4 T cell receptor beta chains below, sequenced in a study of OX40 agonist ivuxolimab in advanced cancers. Here immunoSEQ multiplex PCR was the method, and the copy in TCRdb shows in-frame clones only, minus some. In the table there are tens of thousands of clones, 79% of which are singletons. Sequenced here: CD4+ or CD8+ T cells sorted from blood, sampled in a trial of the OX40 agonist ivuxolimab. These receptors all come from an adult with an advanced solid tumor such as melanoma, head and neck, liver or kidney cancer.

The gene calls are TRBV19 and TRBJ2-7; 7 nucleotides align to TRBD1. The CDR3 is 15 amino acids. Germline V gives CDR1 LNHDA, CDR2 SQIVND (reference sequence). V trimming: 5 bases; J trimming: 0 bases; junction bases outside the gene matches: 7. CDR3 DNA: TGTGCCAGTAGTGTGGGGACAGACCTCTCCTACGAGCAGTACTTC. This translates into CASSVGTDLSYEQYF.

The V call is TRBV9, the J call TRBJ2-5; 9 bases fit TRBD2. CDR3 length: 16 amino acids. With V trimmed by 0 bases and J by 5 bases, 8 bases remained unmatched. Germline CDR1 is SGDLS and CDR2 is YYNGEE. CDR3 coding DNA: TGTGCCAGCAGCGTAGGCGCGGGGGGGCCTTTGGAGACCCAGTACTTC. Amino acid sequence: CASSVGAGGPLETQYF.

The CDR3 DNA reads TGTGCCAGCAGTGACCCAGGGGGCACTGAGCAGTTCTTC. Protein: CASSDPGGTEQFF. The chain has TRBV6-4 and TRBJ2-1; TRBD1 matches 8 bases. V shed 2 bases and J 9 bases; nucleotides not matched to a gene: 3. This CDR3 is built from 13 residues. Germline V gene data show CDR1 as MRHNA and CDR2 as SNTAGT.

About this clone itself: Other DNA variants within this sample encode the same CDR3. The rearrangement links TRBV29-1 to TRBJ2-7, with D perhaps matching TRBD1 or TRBD2 (5 bases each). Trimming stripped 4 bases from V and 4 bases from J, with 5 bases between. This CDR3 is built from 10 residues. Germline V CDR1 and CDR2: SQVTM, ANQGSEA. The CDR3 DNA is TGCAGCGTTGGGGGGTACGAGCAGTACTTC. Amino acid sequence: CSVGGYEQYF.